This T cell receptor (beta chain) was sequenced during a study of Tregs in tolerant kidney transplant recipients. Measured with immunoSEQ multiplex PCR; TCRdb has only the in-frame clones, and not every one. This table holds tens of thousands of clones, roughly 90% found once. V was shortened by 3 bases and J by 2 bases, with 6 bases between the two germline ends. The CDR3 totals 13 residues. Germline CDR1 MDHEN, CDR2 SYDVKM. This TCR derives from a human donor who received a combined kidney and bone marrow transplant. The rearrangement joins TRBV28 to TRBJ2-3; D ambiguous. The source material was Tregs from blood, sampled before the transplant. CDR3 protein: CASSLDATDTQYF. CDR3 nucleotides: TGTGCCAGCAGTTTGGACGCCACAGATACGCAGTATTTT. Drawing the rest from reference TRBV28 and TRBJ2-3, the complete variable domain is DVKVTQSSRYLVKRTGEKVFLECVQDMDHENMFWYRQDPGLGLRLIYFSYDVKMKEKGDIPEGYSVSREKKERFSLILESASTNQTSMYLCASSLDATDTQYFGPGTRLTVL.